One and the same sample provided the 2 T cell receptor beta chains below, sequenced in a study of blood T cell repertoires in COVID-19 (dated by TCRdb to between 2020 and 2021). The library was made by the immunoSEQ multiplex PCR assay. TCRdb took this table from immuneACCESS and kept in-frame rearrangements with V and J called. Such tables lack part of the clones; where checked against another copy, unresolved V genes explain under half of the gap, and the rest is unexplained. The sample profile shows tens of thousands of clones; around 90% of them were found once. Jointly, the top ten make up roughly 13% of the sample. The sequencing input was peripheral blood. The receptors derive from a man older than 75 with acute or convalescent COVID-19.

This clone occurred once. The genes are TRBV12-3 or TRBV12-4 and TRBJ1-1, with 7 bases identical to TRBD1. The junction had 1 base not matched to a gene; V was cut back by 6 bases and J by 0 bases. This CDR3 spans 13 amino acids. The CDR3 DNA follows: TGTGCCAGCAGCGGGACAGTGAACACTGAAGCTTTCTTT. Protein: CASSGTVNTEAFF.

This chain connects TRBV12-3 or TRBV12-4 to TRBJ2-7; TRBD2 is a possible D gene (6 bases). This CDR3 has 13 amino acids. Trimming took 5 bases from V and 6 from J, leaving 14 bases between them. CDR3 nucleotides: TGTGCCAGCAGTCCTAGCGTATGGGGCGAGCAGTACTTC. Its protein is CASSPSVWGEQYF.